This T cell receptor (beta chain) came from a study of radiotherapy plus CTLA-4 blockade in lung cancer. Study-level background: With 30% to 40% of patients having disease control, objective responses were seen in approximately 17%.

People whose metastatic non-small-cell lung cancer was chemo-refractory got focal radiation along with CTLA-4 blockade by ipilimumab. Remarks on this clone: Antigen unknown.

Notes on the study in general: Some TCR clones had been derived from tumors. These clones expanded in peripheral blood after radiotherapy plus ipilimumab.

Sequencing was performed with immunoSEQ multiplex PCR; in TCRdb, only in-frame clones are kept and a portion is missing. Altogether roughly 110,000 clones are present, about 83% being singletons, with the ten largest covering roughly 2.3%. The length of the CDR3 is 15 residues. CDR1 is ENHRY and CDR2 is SYGVKD in the germline V gene. The V gene lost 2 bases and the J gene lost 5 bases, with 15 bases spanning the gap. The sequenced sample was peripheral blood, obtained from a patient treated with radiotherapy plus ipilimumab. This chain joins TRBV10-3 and TRBJ1-1, with D possibly matching TRBD1 (6 bases). The TCR sequence derives from a human donor with non-small cell lung cancer that progressed on radiotherapy plus ipilimumab. Some clones in this sample may be carry-over from other donors' samples. The DNA of the CDR3 is TGTGCCATCAGTGAGATGGGACATACAGGAACTGAAGCTTTCTTT. It specifies CAISEMGHTGTEAFF.